The clone carrying this TCR beta chain was seen many times. The target antigen is unknown. Trimming shortened V by 2 bases and J by 5 bases, and 16 bases separated the two germline ends. Germline-derived CDR1 and CDR2 are SGHAT and FQNNGV. The CDR3 has 16 residues. The source of the sample is a study of response to subunit inactivated influenza vaccine. The study's findings and limits: It was the authors' suggestion that each seasonal influenza vaccination recruits few new T cells.

TCRdb analysed the RT-PCR reads with MiXCR anew, one entry per CDR3 protein. In the table there are some 800,000 distinct CDR3 sequences, approximately 21% of which are singletons. The gene calls are TRBV11-2 and TRBJ2-1; possible D gene TRBD1, 6 bases. Sequencing used PBMCs from blood, obtained 5 days after vaccination. This clonotype was obtained from a man aged 50 to 60 who received an inactivated influenza vaccine. The CDR3 sequence is CASSLFSDAGDNEQFF. CDR3 sequence (DNA): TGTGCCAGCAGCTTATTCTCGGACGCAGGGGACAATGAGCAGTTCTTC.